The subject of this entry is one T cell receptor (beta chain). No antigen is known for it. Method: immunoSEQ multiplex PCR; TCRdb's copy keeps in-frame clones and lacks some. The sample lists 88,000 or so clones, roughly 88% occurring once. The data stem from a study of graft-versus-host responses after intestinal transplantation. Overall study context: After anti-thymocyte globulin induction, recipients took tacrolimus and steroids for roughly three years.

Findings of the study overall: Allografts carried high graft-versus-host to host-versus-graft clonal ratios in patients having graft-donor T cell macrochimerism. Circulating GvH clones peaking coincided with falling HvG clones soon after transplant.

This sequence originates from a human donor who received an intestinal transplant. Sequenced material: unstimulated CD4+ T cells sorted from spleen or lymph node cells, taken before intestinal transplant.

The CDR3 coding sequence is TGCGCCAGCAGCCTCTCCTGGGGGGGGTACGAGCAGTACTTC. Translation gives CASSLSWGGYEQYF. V and J are TRBV4-1 and TRBJ2-7, with 7 bases identical to TRBD2. J was trimmed by 4 bases and V by 4 bases; bases with no gene match: 7. This CDR3 contains 14 residues. CDR1 is MGHRA and CDR2 is YSYEKL in the germline V gene.